This entry lists 14 T cell receptor beta chains sequenced from one sample in a study of cytomegalovirus exposure and HLA in healthy donors (dated by TCRdb to 2017 to 2019). The method behind the library was the immunoSEQ multiplex PCR assay. Here the immuneACCESS table is served through TCRdb, limited to in-frame sequences with V and J called. Missing clones are a known gap in these copies; in checked studies unresolved V genes cover under half, and the rest lacks a known reason. Across this sample there are under 250,000 clones, with roughly 91% seen only once. The ten biggest clones cover roughly 2% of the sample. Sequenced material: PBMCs. The receptors stem from a woman between 18 and 29 years old in good health and CMV-seropositive.

The chain employs TRBV6-5 and TRBJ2-2; 7 bases are a match to TRBD2. V was pared by 0 bases and J by 6 bases, with 4 bases of the junction left unmatched. Germline CDR1 reads MNHEY; CDR2 reads SVGAGI. This CDR3 is built from 15 residues. DNA of the CDR3: TGTGCCAGCAGTTACTCTTCACTAGCGTCCGGGGAGCTGTTTTTT. Its translation is CASSYSSLASGELFF.

The chain's CDR3 is CASSLIGVLQPQHF. CDR3 DNA sequence: TGTGCCAGCAGTTTAATCGGGGTCCTGCAGCCCCAGCATTTT. The rearrangement links TRBV28 to TRBJ1-5; D not resolved. V lost 2 bases, J lost 7 bases, and 12 bases lay in between. Germline CDR1 and CDR2: MDHEN and SYDVKM. The CDR3 has 14 residues.

The chain employs TRBV29-1 and TRBJ1-3, with D uncertain. The CDR3 has 12 amino acids. Trimming took off 5 bases at V and 4 bases at J, with 9 bases between the two ends. Per germline, CDR1 SQVTM and CDR2 ANQGSEA. CDR3 in amino acids: CSVLISGNTIYF. The CDR3 nucleotides read TGCAGCGTTTTAATTTCCGGAAACACCATATATTTT.

The chain has TRBV28 and TRBJ2-3, with a possible D match to TRBD2 (5 bases). V lost 8 bases and J lost 6, with 18 bases in between. The germline gives CDR1 MDHEN, CDR2 SYDVKM. This CDR3 region has 14 residues. Here the CDR3 DNA reads TGTGCCAGCGACCTAGGCGGAGCGGCGGATACGCAGTATTTT. Residues: CASDLGGAADTQYF. The complete variable domain, with remaining parts taken from reference TRBV28 and TRBJ2-3, reads DVKVTQSSRYLVKRTGEKVFLECVQDMDHENMFWYRQDPGLGLRLIYFSYDVKMKEKGDIPEGYSVSREKKERFSLILESASTNQTSMYLCASDLGGAADTQYFGPGTRLTVL.

The CDR3 nucleotides read TGCGCCAGCAGCTTGGGCCCCTCCGGGACTGGACCAGATACGCAGTATTTT. Translation gives CASSLGPSGTGPDTQYF. The rearrangement uses TRBV5-1 and TRBJ2-3; possible D gene TRBD2, 6 bases. V gave up 0 bases and J gave up 4 bases, with 18 bases separating them. Germline values: CDR1 SGHRS, CDR2 YFSETQ. This CDR3 spans 17 amino acids.

This clone occurred once. This chain uses TRBV28 with TRBJ1-2, with 9 positions matching TRBD1. Per the germline V gene, CDR1 is MDHEN and CDR2 is SYDVKM. The CDR3 has 16 residues. J was trimmed by 4 bases and V by 4 bases; bases with no gene match: 10. The CDR3 bases are TGTGCCAGCAGTTCCCCGGGGACAGGGTTATCCTATGGCTACACCTTC. Translating gives CASSSPGTGLSYGYTF.

The CDR3 coding sequence is TGTGCCAGCAGCCATCCGGGACTAGCGGGAGCAGGAAACGAGCAGTACTTC. This translates into CASSHPGLAGAGNEQYF. V is TRBV4-2 and J is TRBJ2-7; the match to TRBD2 covers 14 bases. The germline V gene encodes CDR1 LGHNA and CDR2 YNFKEQ. Germline trimming cut 3 bases from V and 5 bases from J; bases unmatched to any gene: 9. The CDR3 totals 17 residues.

The chain uses TRBV25-1 and TRBJ2-7; 8 bases match TRBD1. V gave up 6 bases and J gave up 3 bases; unmatched junction bases: 1. From germline, CDR1 is MGHDK and CDR2 SYGVNS. The CDR3 length is 12 residues. The CDR3 protein is CASRTGVYEQYF. The CDR3 DNA follows: TGTGCCAGCAGGACAGGGGTCTACGAGCAGTACTTC.

The chain has TRBV14 and TRBJ2-7; D call uncertain. The germline CDR1 and CDR2 sequences are SGHDN and FVKESK. CDR3 length: 14 amino acids. Trimming removed 1 base at V and 2 bases at J, with 9 bases between. The CDR3 spells CASSQVGNPYEQYF. In DNA, the CDR3 is TGTGCCAGCAGCCAAGTTGGCAACCCCTACGAGCAGTACTTC.

V usage is TRBV5-5 and J usage is TRBJ2-7, with 7 bases matching TRBD1. This CDR3 region has 14 residues. The germline gives CDR1 SGHKS, CDR2 YYEKEE (reference sequence). V was clipped by 2 bases and J by 8 bases; unmatched bases: 10. In DNA, the CDR3 is TGTGCCAGCAGCTTTGGACAGGATCTACCCAAGCAGTACTTC. It is translated as CASSFGQDLPKQYF.

This chain links TRBV6-5 with TRBJ1-2; D remains unclear. V was shortened by 2 bases and J by 8 bases, with 9 bases between the two germline ends. The length of the CDR3 is 12 residues. Germline CDR1 reads MNHEY; CDR2 reads SVGAGI. The CDR3 DNA follows: TGTGCCAGCAGTTACCGGGAGGACGGCTACACCTTC. It is translated as CASSYREDGYTF.

The chain couples TRBV27 to TRBJ2-2; 7 positions match TRBD2. With V trimmed by 6 bases and J by 6 bases, 13 bases remained unmatched. This CDR3 has 16 amino acids. CDR1 MNHEY and CDR2 SMNVEV come from the germline V gene (reference sequence). As DNA, the CDR3 is TGTGCCAGCAGACCCTGGGGCGGGAGACGGGCCGGGGAGCTGTTTTTT. Amino acid sequence: CASRPWGGRRAGELFF.

This chain links TRBV28 with TRBJ2-7, with TRBD1 matching over 11 bases. The CDR3 covers 15 residues. V was pared by 4 bases and J by 3 bases, with 5 bases of the junction left unmatched. CDR1 MDHEN and CDR2 SYDVKM come from the germline V gene. The CDR3 nucleotides read TGTGCCAGCAGTTCACCGGGACAGGGGGTCTACGAGCAGTACTTC. The encoded protein is CASSSPGQGVYEQYF.

The rearrangement joins TRBV5-4 to TRBJ1-3; 9 bases agree with TRBD1. The CDR3 length is 16 residues. The J segment lost 4 bases and the V segment lost 3 bases, leaving 8 bases of the junction unmatched. In germline, CDR1 is SGHNT, CDR2 YYREEE (reference sequence). CDR3 loop: CASSSGTGKNGNTIYF. CDR3 nucleotides: TGTGCCAGCAGCTCCGGGACAGGGAAGAACGGAAACACCATATATTTT.